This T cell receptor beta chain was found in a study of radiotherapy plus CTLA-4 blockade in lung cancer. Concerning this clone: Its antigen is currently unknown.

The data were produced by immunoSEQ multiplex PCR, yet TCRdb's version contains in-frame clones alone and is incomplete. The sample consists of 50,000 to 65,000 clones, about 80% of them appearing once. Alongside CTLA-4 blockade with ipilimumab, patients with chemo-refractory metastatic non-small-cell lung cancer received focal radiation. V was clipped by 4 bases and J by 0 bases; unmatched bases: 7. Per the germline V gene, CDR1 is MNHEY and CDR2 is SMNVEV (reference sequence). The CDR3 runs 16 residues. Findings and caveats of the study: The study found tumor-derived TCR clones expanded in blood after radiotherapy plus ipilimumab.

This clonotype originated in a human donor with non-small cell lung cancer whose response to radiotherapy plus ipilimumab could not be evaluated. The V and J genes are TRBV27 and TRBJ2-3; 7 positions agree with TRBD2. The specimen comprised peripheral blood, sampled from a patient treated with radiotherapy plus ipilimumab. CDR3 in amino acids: CASSSDLSGSTDTQYF. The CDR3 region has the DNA TGTGCCAGCAGTTCCGACCTTAGCGGGAGCACAGATACGCAGTATTTT.